The 17 T cell receptor beta chains below all came from one sample that was sequenced in a study of molecular identifiers for immune sequencing clone quantification (dated by TCRdb to about 2018). To prepare the library, PCR was applied. The instrument given in TCRdb is NextSeq 500. TCRdb reanalyzed the raw reads on its own, using fastp at Q25 for trimming and MiXCR for clone calling, and kept in-frame beta chains. Rows with one shared CDR3 protein collapse into an entry with the most common genes and DNA. In this sample the table shows about half a million distinct CDR3 sequences, around 23% of which occur a single time. The top ten constitute roughly 0.77% of the sample. Sequences were obtained from naive CD8+ T cells from blood, with Jurkat cell RNA spiked in. What the cell subset or site label conveys for this sample: FACS-sorted CD8+CD4-CCR7+CD45RA+ naive T cells. The source is a human donor in good health. Some libraries in this study had Jurkat cell RNA spiked in.

The chain couples TRBV27 to TRBJ2-5; D gene uncertain. The CDR3 is made up of 14 amino acids. CDR1 MNHEY and CDR2 SMNVEV come from the germline V gene (reference sequence). Trimming removed 3 bases at V and 4 bases at J, with 12 bases between. CDR3 in amino acids: CASSFKGTTETQYF. Here the CDR3 DNA reads TGTGCCAGCAGTTTCAAGGGAACCACAGAGACCCAGTACTTC.

About this clonotype: One end of the junction does not line up with germline, which may come from a read error. This chain joins TRBV4-3 and TRBJ2-7; TRBD2 matches at 9 bases. The germline V gene encodes CDR1 LGHNA and CDR2 YSLEER. The CDR3 extends over 15 amino acids. The CDR3, as DNA: TGCGCCAACAGCCAAGGAGGCGGGGGGGCGTACGAGCAGTACTTC. The encoded protein is CANSQGGGGAYEQYF.

Concerning this clonotype: A read error may account for a junction end that differs from germline. The rearrangement uses TRBV27 and TRBJ2-7; 7 bases agree with TRBD1. The length of the CDR3 is 15 residues. Germline V gives CDR1 MNHEY, CDR2 SMNVEV (reference sequence). The CDR3 protein is CASSMSGTVTYAQYF. The CDR3 DNA follows: TGTGCCAGCAGTATGTCCGGGACAGTTACCTACGCGCAGTACTTC.

This clonotype was detected ten times or more. This sequence joins TRBV7-9 and TRBJ1-1, with a tentative D call TRBD1 (5 bases). Trimming stripped 5 bases from V and 1 base from J, with 14 bases between. The CDR3 runs to 15 residues. Germline assignment: CDR1 SEHNR and CDR2 FQNEAQ (reference sequence). The CDR3 here is CASSGSTATNTEAFF. The DNA of the CDR3 is TGTGCCAGCAGCGGCTCGACAGCTACGAACACTGAAGCTTTCTTT.

This clonotype came up a few times. The chain joins TRBV6-2 or TRBV6-3 to TRBJ1-4; TRBD1 might be the D (5 bases). Germline V gene sequence: CDR1 MNHEY, CDR2 SVGEGT. This CDR3 comprises 14 residues. Trimming stripped 0 bases from V and 5 bases from J, with 7 bases between. The CDR3 nucleotides are TGTGCCAGCAGTTACTCGGCAGGGAATGAAAAACTGTTTTTT. This sequence encodes CASSYSAGNEKLFF.

On this clonotype itself: It may be a read error: a sequence one base away is much more abundant. V is TRBV2 and J is TRBJ2-3; 8 bases are a match to TRBD1. From germline, CDR1 is SNHLY and CDR2 FYNNEI. This CDR3 contains 13 residues. The J segment lost 4 bases and the V segment lost 7 bases, leaving 4 bases of the junction unmatched. CDR3 region: CASIRQGSDTQYF. CDR3 DNA sequence: TGTGCCAGCATCAGACAGGGGTCAGATACGCAGTATTTT.

The chain recombines TRBV6-5 with TRBJ1-2; D not certain. V was cut by 7 bases and J by 4 bases, with 10 bases left in between. The germline V gene encodes CDR1 MNHEY and CDR2 SVGAGI. CDR3 length equals 12 residues. The CDR3 DNA follows: TGTGCCAGCATGTCAGAAAGCTATGGCTACACCTTC. It translates to CASMSESYGYTF.

This clonotype was detected ten times or more. The J gene is TRBJ2-6, the V gene TRBV7-9; D call uncertain. Germline V gives CDR1 SEHNR, CDR2 FQNEAQ (reference sequence). V lost 6 bases and J 0 bases, leaving 12 bases between the germline ends. The CDR3 is made up of 16 amino acids. CDR3 sequence reads: CASRPDGPSGANVLTF. The CDR3, as DNA: TGTGCCAGCAGACCAGACGGGCCCTCTGGGGCCAACGTCCTGACTTTC. The variable domain in full, with the rest retrieved from reference TRBV7-9 and TRBJ2-6, is DTGVSQNPRHKITKRGQNVTFRCDPISEHNRLYWYRQTLGQGPEFLTYFQNEAQLEKSRLLSDRFSAERPKGSFSTLEIQRTEQGDSAMYLCASRPDGPSGANVLTFGAGSRLTVL.

The rearrangement uses TRBV6-5 and TRBJ2-5, with D perhaps matching TRBD1 (6 bases). Germline V lookup: CDR1 MNHEY, CDR2 SVGAGI. The CDR3 covers 14 residues. V shed 2 bases and J shed 1 base, with 8 bases lying between them. Here the CDR3 reads CASSYGQSQETQYF. The CDR3, as DNA: TGTGCCAGCAGTTACGGACAGAGCCAAGAGACCCAGTACTTC.

This clonotype occurred a few times. V gene TRBV11-3 combines with J gene TRBJ2-3, with 9 bases aligning to TRBD1. The CDR3 has 18 amino acids. Per the germline V gene, CDR1 is SGHNT and CDR2 is YENEEA. Unmatched junction bases numbered 11, after V lost 4 bases and J lost 0 bases. CDR3 nucleotide sequence: TGTGCCAGCAGCTCCAGGCCGGGACAGGGCCCCAGCACAGATACGCAGTATTTT. Amino acid sequence: CASSSRPGQGPSTDTQYF.

This CDR3 is CSGQGDSYEQYF. The CDR3 region has the DNA TGTTCAGGACAGGGGGATTCCTACGAGCAGTACTTC. V usage is TRBV7-9 and J usage is TRBJ2-7, with TRBD1 identical over 10 bases. CDR3 size: 12 residues. CDR1 and CDR2 from the germline V gene are SEHNR and FQNEAQ (reference sequence).

This clonotype was observed a few times. CDR3 sequence (DNA): TGTGCCAGCAGTCTTGGGGTCCGCTCAAACATTCAGTACTTC. It yields the protein CASSLGVRSNIQYF. The V and J genes are TRBV12-3 or TRBV12-4 and TRBJ2-4; D unclear. V gave up 5 bases and J gave up 6 bases, with 14 bases separating them. This CDR3 comprises 14 residues.

This clonotype has at least ten counts. The V gene is TRBV6-1, the J gene TRBJ2-3; D is possibly TRBD1 or TRBD2 (5 bases each). The CDR3 is 13 amino acids. Trimming took 3 bases from V and 6 from J, leaving 10 bases between them. Looked up from germline, CDR1 is MNHNS and CDR2 is SASEGT. The chain's CDR3 is CASSDSGPDTQYF. The CDR3, as DNA: TGTGCCAGCAGTGATTCGGGGCCTGATACGCAGTATTTT.

As for this clonotype: A much more abundant neighbour one base away suggests this may be a read error. The rearrangement links TRBV5-1 to TRBJ1-1; no firm D call. Trimming stripped 3 bases from V and 5 bases from J, with 11 bases between. The CDR3 has 13 residues. Per the germline V gene, CDR1 is SGHRS and CDR2 is YFSETQ. The CDR3 DNA reads as TGCGCCAGCAGCTCGGACGGAGAGACTGAAGCTTTCTTT. This encodes CASSSDGETEAFF.

This clonotype was picked up many times. The chain couples TRBV9 to TRBJ2-7, with a possible D match to TRBD1 (5 bases). This CDR3 is built from 13 residues. V was cut by 0 bases and J by 3 bases, with 7 bases left in between. Germline-derived CDR1 and CDR2 are SGDLS and YYNGEE. DNA of the CDR3: TGTGCCAGCAGCGTAGGACAGAGCTACGAGCAGTACTTC. It yields the protein CASSVGQSYEQYF.

This clonotype has a count of ten or more. This CDR3 is CASSLVTSGSYEQYF. CDR3 DNA sequence: TGTGCCAGCAGCCTCGTGACTAGCGGGAGTTACGAGCAGTACTTC. The chain carries TRBV5-6 and TRBJ2-7, with 12 bases that match TRBD2. Germline V gene sequence: CDR1 SGHDT, CDR2 YYEEEE. The trim removed 4 bases at V and 4 bases at J, leaving 6 bases unmatched. The CDR3 sequence is 15 residues long.

This clonotype was detected only a few times. This chain links TRBV27 with TRBJ2-7; D is perhaps TRBD1 (6 bases). V lost 8 bases to trimming and J lost 5 bases, with 22 bases between them. Germline CDR1 is MNHEY and CDR2 is SMNVEV (reference sequence). The CDR3 consists of 15 residues. In DNA form, the CDR3 reads TGTGCCAGCCATCAGAGTCTCGGACAGTTTGACGAGCAGTACTTC. Translating it yields CASHQSLGQFDEQYF.